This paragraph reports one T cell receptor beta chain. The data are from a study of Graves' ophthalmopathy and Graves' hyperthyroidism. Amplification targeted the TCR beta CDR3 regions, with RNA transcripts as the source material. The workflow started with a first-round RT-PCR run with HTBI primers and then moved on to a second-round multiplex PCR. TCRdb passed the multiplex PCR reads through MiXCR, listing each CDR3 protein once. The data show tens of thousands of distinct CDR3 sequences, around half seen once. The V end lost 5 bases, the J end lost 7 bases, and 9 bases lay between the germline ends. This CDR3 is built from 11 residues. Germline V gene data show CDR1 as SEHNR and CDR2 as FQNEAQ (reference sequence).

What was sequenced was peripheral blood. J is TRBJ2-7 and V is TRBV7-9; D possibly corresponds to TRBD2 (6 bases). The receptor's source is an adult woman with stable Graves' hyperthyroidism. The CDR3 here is CASSTGTEQYF. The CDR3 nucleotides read TGTGCCAGCAGCACCGGGACTGAGCAGTACTTC.